The rows below give T cell receptor beta chains drawn from one sample of a study of PD-L1 blockade in urothelial cancer. Sequenced by immunoSEQ multiplex PCR; TCRdb stores in-frame clones only, minus some. The sample lists 65,000 to 80,000 clones; 85% to 90% were seen once. This sample comprised PBMCs, obtained around atezolizumab (anti-PD-L1) treatment. The receptor set was obtained from a man in his sixties or seventies with urothelial cancer. Each CDR3 is given with its conserved first and last residue. The D gene is left open where the match is weak. Only part of the rows carry a size: once, few, many, or a class if the clone is expanded.

TRBJ2-1 | TRBV5-8 | TRBD2 | NA | TGTGCCAGCAGCCCTCTAGCGGAGCAGATATACAATGAGCAGTTCTTC | CASSPLAEQIYNEQFF
TRBJ1-1 | TRBV6-5 | TRBD1 | few | TGTGCCAGCATCCGACAGGGCAACCCTGAAGCTTTCTTT | CASIRQGNPEAFF
TRBJ1-2 | TRBV29-1 | NA | NA | TGCAACGTCGCGGGGACGGACGCTAACTATGGCTACACCTTC | CNVAGTDANYGYTF
TRBJ2-7 | TRBV4-2 | NA | once | TGTGCCAGCAGCCAAGAGGCGGGGACGGAGCAGTACTTC | CASSQEAGTEQYF
TRBJ2-3 | TRBV7-3 | NA | NA | TGTGCCAGCAGTCACACGGGTTACACAGATACGCAGTATTTT | CASSHTGYTDTQYF
TRBJ2-5 | TRBV5-4 | NA | NA | TGTGCCGGCAGCCCCAGGGCAGAAGAGACCCAGTACTTC | CAGSPRAEETQYF
TRBJ2-2 | TRBV4-2 | NA | NA | TGTGCCAGCAGCCAAGATGGCACCAACACCGGGGAGCTGTTTTTT | CASSQDGTNTGELFF
TRBJ1-1 | TRBV18 | TRBD1 | NA | TGTGCCAGCTCACCGGGACAGGGAAGGACTGAAGCTTTCTTT | CASSPGQGRTEAFF
TRBJ1-6 | TRBV25-1 | TRBD1 | NA | TGTGCCAGCAGTGAATCGAGACAGGGGAGGTCACCCCTCCACTTT | CASSESRQGRSPLHF
TRBJ2-5 | TRBV9 | NA | NA | TGTGCCAGCAGCGTAGATGGTCACAGGGACCAGACCCAGTACTTC | CASSVDGHRDQTQYF
TRBJ1-5 | TRBV27 | NA | NA | TGTGCCAGCAGTTTAGCAGGGCTTAGCAATCAGCCCCAGCATTTT | CASSLAGLSNQPQHF
TRBJ1-2 | TRBV28 | TRBD1 | NA | TGTGCCAGCAGTACAAGGGGGCTGGACTATGGCTACACCTTC | CASSTRGLDYGYTF
TRBJ1-4 | TRBV7-8 | TRBD1 | NA | TGTGCCAGCAGCTTAGGCAGGGGGCGTTTGACGACTAATGAAAAACTGTTTTTT | CASSLGRGRLTTNEKLFF
TRBJ2-5 | TRBV30 | NA | NA | TGTGCCCGGGAATCAGGACTCGGGACCCAGTACTTC | CARESGLGTQYF
TRBJ2-7 | TRBV27 | TRBD2 | NA | TGTGCCAGCAGCCCAGGGACTAGCGGGACCTACGAGCAGTACTTC | CASSPGTSGTYEQYF
TRBJ2-7 | TRBV5-4 | NA | NA | TGTGCCAGCAGCTTGGAGTCCGGGAAGGACTACGAGCAGTACTTC | CASSLESGKDYEQYF
TRBJ2-7 | TRBV11-2 | NA | once | TGTGCCAGCAGCTTAACACAGGCCTACGAGCAGTACTTC | CASSLTQAYEQYF
TRBJ2-7 | TRBV5-1 | TRBD1 | NA | TGCGCCAGCAGCTTCGAACAGGGGATAGGGGCCTACGAGCAGTACTTC | CASSFEQGIGAYEQYF
TRBJ2-7 | TRBV7-2 | NA | NA | TGTGCCAGCAGCCTCGAGACAGCCTCCTACGAGCAGTACTTC | CASSLETASYEQYF
TRBJ2-7 | TRBV11-2 | TRBD1 | NA | TGTGCCAGCAGCTTAGAGTCGGAAGGGACAGGGAGGCGCTCCTACGAGCAGTACTTC | CASSLESEGTGRRSYEQYF
TRBJ2-6 | TRBV7-2 | TRBD1 | NA | TGTGCCAGCAGCGCAGGGGGCGCTGGGGCCAACGTCCTGACTTTC | CASSAGGAGANVLTF
TRBJ1-1 | TRBV30 | NA | NA | TGTGCCTGGAGTGTACAGGACATGAACACTGAAGCTTTCTTT | CAWSVQDMNTEAFF
TRBJ1-1 | TRBV5-5 | NA | NA | TGTGCCAGCAGCTTCGCAGGGGAGGGCACTGAAGCTTTCTTT | CASSFAGEGTEAFF
TRBJ1-3 | TRBV11-2 | TRBD1 | NA | TGTGCCAGCAGCTTAGGTTTTACAGGGGTCGGAAACACCATATATTTT | CASSLGFTGVGNTIYF
TRBJ2-2 | TRBV2 | TRBD2 | NA | TGTGCCAGCATAAGAGGAAGCCTAGCGGGATCAGGGGAGCTGTTTTTT | CASIRGSLAGSGELFF
TRBJ2-2 | TRBV28 | NA | NA | TGTGCCAGCAGTTTGGTACTAACGAACACCGGGGAGCTGTTTTTT | CASSLVLTNTGELFF
TRBJ2-1 | TRBV27 | TRBD2 | NA | TGTGCCAGCAGAACATTTAGCGGGAGGGAGAACAATGAGCAGTTCTTC | CASRTFSGRENNEQFF
TRBJ1-4 | TRBV10-3 | TRBD1 | NA | TGTGCCATCAGTGAGACCTTGACAGGGGGCGGTAATGAAAAACTGTTTTTT | CAISETLTGGGNEKLFF
TRBJ2-1 | TRBV19 | NA | NA | TGTGCCAGTACCTCGACAGTAAGCTCCTACAATGAGCAGTTCTTC | CASTSTVSSYNEQFF
TRBJ2-1 | TRBV7-6 | NA | NA | TGTGCCAGCAGCCTACGGACAGCGTCCTACAATGAGCAGTTCTTC | CASSLRTASYNEQFF
TRBJ2-3 | TRBV5-4 | TRBD1 | NA | TGTGCCAGCAGCCTGGAGGGACAGGCGAGCACAGATACGCAGTATTTT | CASSLEGQASTDTQYF
TRBJ2-5 | TRBV7-9 | NA | NA | TGTGCCAGCGGGTACAGGGTGGACCAAGAGACCCAGTACTTC | CASGYRVDQETQYF
TRBJ2-2 | TRBV7-3 | NA | once | TGTGCCAGCAGCTTAGGGGGGAGGAACACCGGGGAGCTGTTTTTT | CASSLGGRNTGELFF
TRBJ2-1 | TRBV27 | TRBD2 | once | TGTGCCAGCAGTTTTCGTGGGACTACTCGGGGCAATGAGCAGTTCTTC | CASSFRGTTRGNEQFF
TRBJ2-5 | TRBV7-9 | TRBD2 | few | TGTGCCAGCAGCTCCTTAGCGGGGGCAGGGGGAGAGACCCAGTACTTC | CASSSLAGAGGETQYF
TRBJ2-1 | TRBV5-8 | TRBD2 | NA | TGTGCCAGCAGCCATGGCGGACTAGCGGAAGAGCAGTTCTTC | CASSHGGLAEEQFF
TRBJ2-3 | TRBV9 | NA | NA | TGTGCCAGCAGCGTAGCTACAACTACCACAGATACGCAGTATTTT | CASSVATTTTDTQYF
TRBJ2-7 | TRBV5-5 | TRBD1 | NA | TGTGCCAGCAGCTTGGAGGACAGGAAAACGTCCTACGAGCAGTACTTC | CASSLEDRKTSYEQYF
TRBJ1-4 | TRBV19 | NA | NA | TGTGCCAGTAGTATTCCAGTAGGGGCTAATGAAAAACTGTTTTTT | CASSIPVGANEKLFF
TRBJ2-3 | TRBV27 | TRBD1 | NA | TGTGCCAGCAGTTCCCGGGACAGGGGGTTGTTGGATACGCAGTATTTT | CASSSRDRGLLDTQYF
TRBJ1-1 | TRBV6-5 | NA | NA | TGTGCCAGCAGGACTGGCACTGAAGCTTTCTTT | CASRTGTEAFF
TRBJ2-3 | TRBV2 | TRBD2 | NA | TGTGCCAGCAGTGAAATAGCTAGCGGGAGCACAGATACGCAGTATTTT | CASSEIASGSTDTQYF
TRBJ2-5 | TRBV7-9 | TRBD2 | NA | TGTGCCAGCAGCTTAGGGGCTAGCGGGAGAAGGAACCAAGAGACCCAGTACTTC | CASSLGASGRRNQETQYF
TRBJ1-3 | TRBV7-6 | NA | NA | TGTGCCAGCAGCTTTACAGTCTCTGGAAACACCATATATTTT | CASSFTVSGNTIYF
TRBJ2-2 | TRBV30 | NA | NA | TGTGCCTGGAGAGCCGTAAAGGGGCCCACCGGGGAGCTGTTTTTT | CAWRAVKGPTGELFF
TRBJ2-3 | TRBV6-4 | TRBD2 | NA | TGTGCCAGCAGTGACTCGGCCAGCGGGGTGACAGATACGCAGTATTTT | CASSDSASGVTDTQYF
TRBJ1-5 | TRBV19 | TRBD1 | NA | TGTGCCAGTAGTCGACAGGGTCTTAATCAGCCCCAGCATTTT | CASSRQGLNQPQHF
TRBJ2-7 | TRBV29-1 | NA | NA | TGCAGCGTTGGTCGTTACGAGCAGTACTTC | CSVGRYEQYF
TRBJ2-1 | TRBV11-3 | TRBD1 | NA | TGTGCCAGCAGCAGGGACAGGGATTACAATGAGCAGTTCTTC | CASSRDRDYNEQFF
TRBJ1-1 | TRBV11-3 | NA | NA | TGTGCCAGCAGCTTGGGAGGGGTCGGGGGCACTGAAGCTTTCTTT | CASSLGGVGGTEAFF
TRBJ2-7 | TRBV5-1 | NA | NA | TGCGCCAGCAGCTTGGACAGGGACGAGCAGTACTTC | CASSLDRDEQYF
TRBJ2-3 | TRBV9 | TRBD2 | few | TGTGCCAGCAGCCCGAGGGGACTAGCGGGAGGATCTTCTAGCACAGATACGCAGTATTTT | CASSPRGLAGGSSSTDTQYF
TRBJ1-3 | TRBV4-1 | NA | few | TGCGCCAGCAGCCAAGGGAGAGCGGGAACCGTCGGAAACACCATATATTTT | CASSQGRAGTVGNTIYF